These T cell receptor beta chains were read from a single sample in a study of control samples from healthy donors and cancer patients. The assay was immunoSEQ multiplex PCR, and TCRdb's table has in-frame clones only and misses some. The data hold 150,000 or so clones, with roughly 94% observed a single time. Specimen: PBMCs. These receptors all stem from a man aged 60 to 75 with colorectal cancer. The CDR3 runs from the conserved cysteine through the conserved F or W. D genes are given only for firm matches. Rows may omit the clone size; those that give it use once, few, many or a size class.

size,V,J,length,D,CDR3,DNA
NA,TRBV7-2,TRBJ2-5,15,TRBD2,CASSLSWGGRETQYF,TGTGCCAGCAGCTTATCGTGGGGGGGAAGGGAGACCCAGTACTTC
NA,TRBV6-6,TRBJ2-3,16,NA,CASSYSGSTSTDTQYF,TGTGCCAGCAGTTACTCAGGGTCAACTAGCACAGATACGCAGTATTTT
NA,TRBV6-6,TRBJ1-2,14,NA,CASSYSQGDYGYTF,TGTGCCAGCAGTTACTCACAGGGAGACTATGGCTACACCTTC
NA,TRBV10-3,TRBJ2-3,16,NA,CAISESTGGGTDTQYF,TGTGCCATCAGTGAGTCGACAGGCGGCGGGACAGATACGCAGTATTTT
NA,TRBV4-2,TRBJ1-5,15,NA,CASSQGQGSNQPQHF,TGTGCCAGCAGCCAAGGGCAGGGGAGCAATCAGCCCCAGCATTTT
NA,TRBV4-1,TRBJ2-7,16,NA,CASSPRPLRLSYEQYF,TGCGCCAGCAGCCCGAGGCCGCTTCGACTATCCTACGAGCAGTACTTC
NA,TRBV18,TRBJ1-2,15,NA,CASSPPQQRNYGYTF,TGTGCCAGCTCACCACCGCAACAGCGTAACTATGGCTACACCTTC
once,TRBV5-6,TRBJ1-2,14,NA,CARSWAGGNYGYTF,TGTGCCCGCAGCTGGGCGGGGGGGAACTATGGCTACACCTTC
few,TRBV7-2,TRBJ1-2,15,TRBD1,CASSSKPGTGGGYTF,TGTGCCAGCAGCTCCAAACCCGGGACAGGGGGAGGCTACACCTTC
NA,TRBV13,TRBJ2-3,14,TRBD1,CASSTRTGADTQYF,TGTGCCAGCAGCACCCGGACAGGGGCCGATACGCAGTATTTT
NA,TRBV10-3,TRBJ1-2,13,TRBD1,CAISWDSARGYTF,TGTGCCATCAGTTGGGACAGTGCCCGTGGCTACACCTTC
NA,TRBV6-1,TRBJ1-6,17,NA,CASSEAQPGPRGSPLHF,TGTGCCAGCAGTGAAGCGCAACCCGGGCCGCGGGGATCACCCCTCCACTTT
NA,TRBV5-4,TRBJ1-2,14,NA,CASSLRAGNYGYTF,TGTGCCAGCAGCTTAAGGGCGGGGAACTATGGCTACACCTTC
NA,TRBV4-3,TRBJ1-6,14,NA,CASTASSYNSPLHF,TGCGCCAGCACCGCTAGCTCCTATAATTCACCCCTCCACTTT
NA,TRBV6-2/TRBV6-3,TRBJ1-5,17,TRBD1,CASSYTRRQGDNQPQHF,TGTGCCAGCAGTTACACCCGACGACAGGGGGACAATCAGCCCCAGCATTTT